This record looks at one T cell receptor beta chain sequence and its context. As yet, its antigen is unknown. The sample is drawn from a study of shared clonotypes between healthy human individuals. The genomic DNA of each subset was split evenly across several immunoSEQ plates. The repertoire was sequenced with immunoSEQ multiplex PCR; TCRdb's copy has only in-frame clones and lacks some. The table shows approximately 720,000 clones, with about two thirds occurring only once. Study results and limitations: Sharing across four donors was seen in around 5% of naive CD4 clonotypes. The diversity represented, both genetic and in exposure history, was limited by few donors. Sorted-subset samples were not fully sequenced, rarefaction indicated.

Trimming left V 3 bases short and J 6 bases short, with 21 bases between. CDR3 size: 16 residues. Germline V gene sequence: CDR1 LNHDA, CDR2 SQIVND (reference sequence). The clonotype was recovered from a woman between 25 and 40 years old in good health. The specimen sequenced was memory CD4+ T cells sorted from blood. The subset here: CD45RA-negative fraction. This chain connects TRBV19 to TRBJ2-7; D possibly corresponds to TRBD1 (6 bases). This chain's CDR3 is CASSMHSRGSVVEQYF. The CDR3 region has the DNA TGTGCCAGTAGTATGCATAGTAGGGGGTCGGTTGTCGAGCAGTACTTC.